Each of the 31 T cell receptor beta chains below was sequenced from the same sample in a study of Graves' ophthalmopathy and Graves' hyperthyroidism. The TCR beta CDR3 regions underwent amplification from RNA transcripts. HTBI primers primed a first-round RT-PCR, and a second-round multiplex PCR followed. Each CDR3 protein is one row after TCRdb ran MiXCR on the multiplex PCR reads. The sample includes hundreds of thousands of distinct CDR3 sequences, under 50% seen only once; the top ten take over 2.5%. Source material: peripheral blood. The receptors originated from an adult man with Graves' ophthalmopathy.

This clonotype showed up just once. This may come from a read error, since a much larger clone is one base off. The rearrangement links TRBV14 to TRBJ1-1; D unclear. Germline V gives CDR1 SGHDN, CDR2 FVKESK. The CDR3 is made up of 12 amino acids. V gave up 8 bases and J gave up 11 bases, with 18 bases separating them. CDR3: CASPAYLGFAFF. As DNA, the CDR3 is TGTGCCAGCCCAGCCTATCTGGGGTTTGCTTTCTTT.

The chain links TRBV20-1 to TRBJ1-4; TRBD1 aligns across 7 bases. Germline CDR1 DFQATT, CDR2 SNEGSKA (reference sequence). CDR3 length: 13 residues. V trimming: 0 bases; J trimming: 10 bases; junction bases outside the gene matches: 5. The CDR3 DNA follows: TGCAGTGCTAGAGAAGGGACAGCTTCAAAACTGTTTTTT. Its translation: CSAREGTASKLFF.

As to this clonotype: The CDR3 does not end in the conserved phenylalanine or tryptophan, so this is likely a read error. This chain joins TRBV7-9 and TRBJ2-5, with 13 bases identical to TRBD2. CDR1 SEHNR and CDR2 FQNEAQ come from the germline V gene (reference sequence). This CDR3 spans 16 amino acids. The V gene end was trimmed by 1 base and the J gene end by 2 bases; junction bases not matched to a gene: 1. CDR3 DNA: TGTGCCAGCAGCTTAGGACTAGCGGGGGGACAAGAGACCCAGTACGTC. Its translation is CASSLGLAGGQETQYV.

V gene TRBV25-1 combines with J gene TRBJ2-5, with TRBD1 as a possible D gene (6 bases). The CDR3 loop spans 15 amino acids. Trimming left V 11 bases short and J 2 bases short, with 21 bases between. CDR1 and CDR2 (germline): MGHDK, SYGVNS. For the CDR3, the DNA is TGTGCCTGGAGTGTCGGGCAGGGGTGGCAAGAGACCCAGTACTTC. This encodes CAWSVGQGWQETQYF.

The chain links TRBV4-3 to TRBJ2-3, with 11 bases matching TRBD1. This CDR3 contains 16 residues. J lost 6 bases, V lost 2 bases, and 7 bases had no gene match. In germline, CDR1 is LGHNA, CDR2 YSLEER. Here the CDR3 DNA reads TGCGCCAGCAGCCAACACCGGACAGGGGGCTTCGATACGCAGTATTTT. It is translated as CASSQHRTGGFDTQYF.

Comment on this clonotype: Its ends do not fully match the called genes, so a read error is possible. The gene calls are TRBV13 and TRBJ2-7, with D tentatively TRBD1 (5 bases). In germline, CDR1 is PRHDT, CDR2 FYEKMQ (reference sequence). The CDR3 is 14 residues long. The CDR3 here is CASSSAQGAYEQYF. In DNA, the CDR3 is TGCGCCAGCAGCTCCGCCCAGGGCGCGTACGAGCAGTACTTC.

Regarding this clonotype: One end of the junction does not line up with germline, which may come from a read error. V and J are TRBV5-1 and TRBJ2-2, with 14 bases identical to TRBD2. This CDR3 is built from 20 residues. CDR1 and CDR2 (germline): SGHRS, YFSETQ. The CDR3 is CASSLFSPTSGRAGTGELFF. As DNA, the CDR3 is TGTGCCAGCAGCCTCTTTTCGCCGACTAGCGGGAGGGCCGGGACCGGGGAGCTGTTTTTT.

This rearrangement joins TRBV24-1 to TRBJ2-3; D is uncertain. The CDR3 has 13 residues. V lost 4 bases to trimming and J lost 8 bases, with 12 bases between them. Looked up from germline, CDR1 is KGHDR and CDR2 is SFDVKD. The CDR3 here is CATSDGAFPTQYF. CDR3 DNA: TGTGCCACCAGTGACGGCGCCTTCCCTACGCAGTATTTT.

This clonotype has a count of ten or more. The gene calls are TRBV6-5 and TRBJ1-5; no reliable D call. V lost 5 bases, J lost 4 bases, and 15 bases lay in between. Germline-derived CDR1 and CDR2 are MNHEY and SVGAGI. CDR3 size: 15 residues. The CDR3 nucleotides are TGTGCCAGCAGTCCAGCCGCCCCGGGAAATCAGCCCCAGCATTTT. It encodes CASSPAAPGNQPQHF.

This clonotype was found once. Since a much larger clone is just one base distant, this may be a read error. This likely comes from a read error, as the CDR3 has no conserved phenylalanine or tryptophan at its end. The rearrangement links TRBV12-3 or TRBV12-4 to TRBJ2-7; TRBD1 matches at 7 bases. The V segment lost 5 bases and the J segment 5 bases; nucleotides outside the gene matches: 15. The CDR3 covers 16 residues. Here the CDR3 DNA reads TGTGCCAGCAGTAGACCAACCAGGACAGGAGTGGACGAGCAGTACCTC. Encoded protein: CASSRPTRTGVDEQYL.

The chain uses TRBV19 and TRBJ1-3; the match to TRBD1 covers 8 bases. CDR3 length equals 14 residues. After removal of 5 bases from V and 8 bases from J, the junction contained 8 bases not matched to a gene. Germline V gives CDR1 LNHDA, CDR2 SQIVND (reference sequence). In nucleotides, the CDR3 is TGTGCCAGTAGTCGGGACAGGCTTAGGCACACCATATATTTT. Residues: CASSRDRLRHTIYF.

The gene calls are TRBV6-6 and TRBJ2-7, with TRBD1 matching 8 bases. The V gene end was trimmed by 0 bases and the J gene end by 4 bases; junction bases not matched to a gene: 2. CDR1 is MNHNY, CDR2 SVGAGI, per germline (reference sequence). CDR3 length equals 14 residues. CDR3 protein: CASSYSRDRYEQYF. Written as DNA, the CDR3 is TGTGCCAGCAGTTACTCCCGGGACAGGTACGAGCAGTACTTC.

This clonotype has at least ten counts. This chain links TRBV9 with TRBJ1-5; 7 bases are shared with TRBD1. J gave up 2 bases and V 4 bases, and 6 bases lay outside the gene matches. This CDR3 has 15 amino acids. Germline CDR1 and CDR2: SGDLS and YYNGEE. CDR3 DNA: TGTGCCAGCAGCAAAGGGGGCGAGGGCAATCAGCCCCAGCATTTT. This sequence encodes CASSKGGEGNQPQHF.

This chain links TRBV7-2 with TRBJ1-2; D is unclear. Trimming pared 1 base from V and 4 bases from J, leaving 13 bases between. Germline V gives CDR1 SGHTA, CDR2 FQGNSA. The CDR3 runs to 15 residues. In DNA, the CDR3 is TGTGCCAGCAGCTTAGGGACCCCAAGAAGCTATGGCTACACCTTC. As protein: CASSLGTPRSYGYTF.

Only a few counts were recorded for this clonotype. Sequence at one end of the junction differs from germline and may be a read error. CDR3 bases: TGCGCCAGCAGCAAACAGGGGGCGAGCAATCAGCCCCAGCATTTT. This sequence encodes CASSKQGASNQPQHF. V and J are TRBV7-2 and TRBJ1-5; 9 bases map to TRBD1. The CDR3 consists of 15 residues. Germline V gives CDR1 SGHTA, CDR2 FQGNSA.

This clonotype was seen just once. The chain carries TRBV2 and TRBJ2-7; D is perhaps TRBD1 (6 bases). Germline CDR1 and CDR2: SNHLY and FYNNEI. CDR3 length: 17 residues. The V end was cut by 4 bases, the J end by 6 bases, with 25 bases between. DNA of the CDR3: TGTGCCAGCAGTGTTGTGCAGGGGACCGAGACTGTTGGCGAGCAGTACTTC. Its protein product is CASSVVQGTETVGEQYF.

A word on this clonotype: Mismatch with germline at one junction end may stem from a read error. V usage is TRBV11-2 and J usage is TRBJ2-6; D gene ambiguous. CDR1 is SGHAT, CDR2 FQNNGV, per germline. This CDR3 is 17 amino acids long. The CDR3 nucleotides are TGTGCCAGCAGCTCCGCTGCCCTCTTAACTGGAGCCAACGCCCTGACTTTC. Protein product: CASSSAALLTGANALTF.

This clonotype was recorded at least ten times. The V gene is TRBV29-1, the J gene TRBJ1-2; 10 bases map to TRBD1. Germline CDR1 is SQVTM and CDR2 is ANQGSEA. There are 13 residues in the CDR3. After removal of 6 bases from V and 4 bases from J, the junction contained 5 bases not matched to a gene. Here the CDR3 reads CSVGTGESYGYTF. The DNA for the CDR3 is TGCAGCGTAGGGACAGGGGAGTCCTATGGCTACACCTTC.

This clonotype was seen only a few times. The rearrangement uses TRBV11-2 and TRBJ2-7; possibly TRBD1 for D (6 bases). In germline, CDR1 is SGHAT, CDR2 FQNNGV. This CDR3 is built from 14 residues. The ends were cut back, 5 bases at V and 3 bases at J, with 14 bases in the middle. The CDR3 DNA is TGTGCCAGCAGCCCCCCACAGGGTTTCTACGAGCAGTACTTC. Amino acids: CASSPPQGFYEQYF.

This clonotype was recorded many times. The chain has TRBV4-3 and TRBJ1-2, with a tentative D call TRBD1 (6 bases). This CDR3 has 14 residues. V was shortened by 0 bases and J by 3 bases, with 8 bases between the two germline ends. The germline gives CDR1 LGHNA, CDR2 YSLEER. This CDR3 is CASSQDTGHYGYTF. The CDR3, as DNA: TGCGCCAGCAGCCAAGATACAGGGCACTATGGCTACACCTTC.

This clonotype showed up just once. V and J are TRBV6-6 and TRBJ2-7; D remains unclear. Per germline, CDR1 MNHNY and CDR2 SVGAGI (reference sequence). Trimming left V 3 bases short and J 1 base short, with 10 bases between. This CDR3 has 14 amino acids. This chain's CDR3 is CASSYGAFSYEQYF. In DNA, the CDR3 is TGTGCCAGCAGTTATGGTGCATTTTCCTACGAGCAGTACTTC.

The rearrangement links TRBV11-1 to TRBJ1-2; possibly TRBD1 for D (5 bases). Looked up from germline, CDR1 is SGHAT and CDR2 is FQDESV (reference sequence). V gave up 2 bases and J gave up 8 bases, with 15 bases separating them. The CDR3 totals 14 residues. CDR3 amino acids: CASSLNRTGSGYTF. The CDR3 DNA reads TGTGCCAGCAGCTTAAACAGGACGGGGTCCGGCTACACCTTC.

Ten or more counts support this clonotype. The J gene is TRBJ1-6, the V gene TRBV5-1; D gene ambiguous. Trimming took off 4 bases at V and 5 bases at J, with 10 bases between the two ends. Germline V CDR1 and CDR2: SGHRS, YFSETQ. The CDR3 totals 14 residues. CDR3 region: CASSPDGHNSPLHF. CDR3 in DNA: TGCGCCAGCAGCCCTGACGGACATAATTCACCCCTCCACTTT.

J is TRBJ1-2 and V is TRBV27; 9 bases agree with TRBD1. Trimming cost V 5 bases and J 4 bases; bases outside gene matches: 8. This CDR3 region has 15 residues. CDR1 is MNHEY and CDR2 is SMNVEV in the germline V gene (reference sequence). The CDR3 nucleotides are TGTGCCAGCAGTGCCCCGGGACAGGGTAGCTATGGCTACACCTTC. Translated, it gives CASSAPGQGSYGYTF.

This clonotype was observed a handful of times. DNA of the CDR3: TGCGCCAGCAGCAGAAATAACCGGGACCGGGGCTATGGCTACACCTTC. This sequence encodes CASSRNNRDRGYGYTF. This sequence joins TRBV5-1 and TRBJ1-2; maybe TRBD1 (5 bases). The CDR3 totals 16 residues. The V end lost 4 bases, the J end lost 4 bases, and 20 bases lay between the germline ends. Germline V gene sequence: CDR1 SGHRS, CDR2 YFSETQ. Full variable domain (missing parts from reference TRBV5-1 and TRBJ1-2): KAGVTQTPRYLIKTRGQQVTLSCSPISGHRSVSWYQQTPGQGLQFLFEYFSETQRNKGNFPGRFSGRQFSNSRSEMNVSTLELGDSALYLCASSRNNRDRGYGYTFGSGTRLTVV.

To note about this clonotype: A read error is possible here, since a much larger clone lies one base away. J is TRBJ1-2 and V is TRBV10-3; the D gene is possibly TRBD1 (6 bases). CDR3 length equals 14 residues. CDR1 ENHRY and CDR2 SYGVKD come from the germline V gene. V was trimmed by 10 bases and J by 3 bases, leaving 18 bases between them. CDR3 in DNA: TGTGCCAGCAGCCACAGGGCAGGGGACTATGGCTACACCTTC. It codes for CASSHRAGDYGYTF.

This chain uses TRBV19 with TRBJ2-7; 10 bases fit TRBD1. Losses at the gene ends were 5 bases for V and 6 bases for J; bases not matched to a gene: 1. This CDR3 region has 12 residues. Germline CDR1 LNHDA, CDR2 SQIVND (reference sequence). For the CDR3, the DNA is TGTGCCAGTAGTGGGACAGGGGTCGAGCAGTACTTC. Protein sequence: CASSGTGVEQYF.

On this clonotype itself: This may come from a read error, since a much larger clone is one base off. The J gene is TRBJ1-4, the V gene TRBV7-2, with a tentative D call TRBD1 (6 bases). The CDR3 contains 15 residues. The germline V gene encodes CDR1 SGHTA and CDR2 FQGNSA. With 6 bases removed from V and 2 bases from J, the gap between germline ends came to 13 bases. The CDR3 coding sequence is TGTGCCAGCAGGTCGGACAGACCTACTAATGAAAAACTGTTTTTT. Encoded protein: CASRSDRPTNEKLFF. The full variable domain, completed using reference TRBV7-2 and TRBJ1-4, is GAGVSQSPSNKVTEKGKDVELRCDPISGHTALYWYRQSLGQGLEFLIYFQGNSAPDKSGLPSDRFSAERTGGSVSTLTIQRTQQEDSAVYLCASRSDRPTNEKLFFGSGTQLSVL.

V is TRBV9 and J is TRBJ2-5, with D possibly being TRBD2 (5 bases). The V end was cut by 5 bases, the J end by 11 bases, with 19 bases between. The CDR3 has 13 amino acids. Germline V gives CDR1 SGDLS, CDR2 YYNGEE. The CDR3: CASSTGLSKKQYF. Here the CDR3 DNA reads TGTGCCAGCAGTACCGGACTGTCTAAAAAGCAGTACTTC.

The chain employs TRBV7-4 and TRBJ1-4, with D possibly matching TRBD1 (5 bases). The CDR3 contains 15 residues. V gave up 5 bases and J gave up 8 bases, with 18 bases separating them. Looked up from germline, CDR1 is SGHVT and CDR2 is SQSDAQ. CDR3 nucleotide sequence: TGTGCCAGCAGCGTAGGGGCGGGGTTGCAAGAAAAACTGTTTTTT. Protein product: CASSVGAGLQEKLFF. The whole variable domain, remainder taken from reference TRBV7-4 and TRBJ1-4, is GAGVSQSPRYKVAKRGRDVALRCDSISGHVTLYWYRQTLGQGSEVLTYSQSDAQRDKSGRPSGRFSAERPERSVSTLKIQRTEQGDSAVYLCASSVGAGLQEKLFFGSGTQLSVL.

The CDR3 spells CANPKYGTGTGEQYF. CDR3 DNA sequence: TGCGCCAACCCGAAATACGGGACAGGGACGGGAGAGCAGTACTTC. The chain joins TRBV5-1 to TRBJ2-7; 9 bases are shared with TRBD1. The CDR3 contains 15 residues. Germline V gene data show CDR1 as SGHRS and CDR2 as YFSETQ. The J segment lost 7 bases and the V segment lost 9 bases, leaving 17 bases of the junction unmatched.